The text below deals with one T cell receptor beta chain. The antigen remains undetermined. Germline V lookup: CDR1 SGHTA, CDR2 FQGTGA. Losses at the gene ends were 4 bases for V and 1 base for J; bases not matched to a gene: 7. This CDR3 region has 16 residues. The PCR had 60 Vbeta and 13 Jbeta primers. The method was immunoSEQ multiplex PCR; TCRdb's version includes in-frame clones alone and lacks a portion of them. This table holds about 82,000 clones, around 90% found once. The data originate from a study of cytomegalovirus exposure and HLA in healthy donors. Findings of the study overall: Analyzed later, association rates of TCRs varied across HLA loci, with DRB1 most and HLA-C fewest. Most of the CMV-associated TCR beta chains (in a later analysis) appeared to be HLA-restricted. Earlier results showed most TCR beta V segments being productive about 87% or about 30% of the time.

The specimen was PBMCs. The receptor's source is a man younger than 30 in good health and CMV-seronegative. The chain links TRBV7-3 to TRBJ2-5; 9 positions match TRBD1. The CDR3 region is CASSSGQGGTQETQYF. In DNA form, the CDR3 reads TGTGCCAGCAGCTCGGGACAGGGAGGGACCCAAGAGACCCAGTACTTC.